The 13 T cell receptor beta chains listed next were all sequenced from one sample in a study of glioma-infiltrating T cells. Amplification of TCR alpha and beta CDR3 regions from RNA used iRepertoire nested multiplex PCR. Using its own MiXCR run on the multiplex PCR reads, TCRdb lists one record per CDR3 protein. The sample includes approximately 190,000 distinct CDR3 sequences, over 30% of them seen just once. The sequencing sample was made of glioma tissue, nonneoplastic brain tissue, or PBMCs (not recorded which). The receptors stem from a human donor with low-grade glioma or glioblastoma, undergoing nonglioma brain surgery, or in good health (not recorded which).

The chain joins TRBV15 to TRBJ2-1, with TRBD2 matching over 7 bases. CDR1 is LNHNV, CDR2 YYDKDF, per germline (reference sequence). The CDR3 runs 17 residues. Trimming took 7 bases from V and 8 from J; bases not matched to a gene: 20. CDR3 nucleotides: TGTGCCACCATCCCCCGATACGGGGGGAAGGAGAGGGATGAGCAGTTCTTC. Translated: CATIPRYGGKERDEQFF.

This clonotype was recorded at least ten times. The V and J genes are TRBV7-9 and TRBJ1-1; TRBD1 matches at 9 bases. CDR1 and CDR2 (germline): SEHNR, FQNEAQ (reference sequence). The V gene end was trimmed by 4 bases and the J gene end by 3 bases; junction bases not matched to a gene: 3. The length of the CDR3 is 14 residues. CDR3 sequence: CASSSTGGHTEAFF. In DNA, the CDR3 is TGTGCCAGCAGCTCCACAGGGGGCCACACTGAAGCTTTCTTT.

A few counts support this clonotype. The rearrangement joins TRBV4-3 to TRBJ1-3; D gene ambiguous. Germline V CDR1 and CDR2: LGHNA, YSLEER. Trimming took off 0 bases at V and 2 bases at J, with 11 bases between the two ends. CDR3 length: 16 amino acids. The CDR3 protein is CASSQDWGIAGNTIYF. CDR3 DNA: TGCGCCAGCAGCCAAGATTGGGGTATAGCTGGAAACACCATATATTTT.

CDR3 nucleotide sequence: TGTGCCAGCAGCCAACCGGGAAAGGGCTCCTACGAGCAGTACTTC. This sequence encodes CASSQPGKGSYEQYF. V is TRBV4-2 and J is TRBJ2-7; a possible D gene is TRBD2 (5 bases). CDR3 length equals 15 residues. V dropped 2 bases and J dropped 0 bases, with 11 bases sitting between them. CDR1 LGHNA and CDR2 YNFKEQ come from the germline V gene.

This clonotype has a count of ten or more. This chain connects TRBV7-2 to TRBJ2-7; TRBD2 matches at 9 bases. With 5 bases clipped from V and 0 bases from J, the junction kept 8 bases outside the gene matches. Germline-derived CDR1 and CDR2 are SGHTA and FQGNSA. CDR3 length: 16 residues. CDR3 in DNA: TGTGCCAGCAGCCCCATCAGCGGGAGGAACTCCTACGAGCAGTACTTC. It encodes CASSPISGRNSYEQYF.

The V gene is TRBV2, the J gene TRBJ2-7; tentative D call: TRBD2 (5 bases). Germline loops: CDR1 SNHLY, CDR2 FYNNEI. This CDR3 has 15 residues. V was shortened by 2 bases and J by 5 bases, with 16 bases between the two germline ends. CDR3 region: CASSENVYGRNEQYF. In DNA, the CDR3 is TGTGCCAGCAGTGAAAATGTCTATGGGAGAAACGAGCAGTACTTC.

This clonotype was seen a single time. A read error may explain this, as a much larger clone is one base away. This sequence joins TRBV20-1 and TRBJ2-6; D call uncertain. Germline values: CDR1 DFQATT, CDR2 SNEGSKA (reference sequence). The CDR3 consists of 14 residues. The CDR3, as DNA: TGCGGTGCTAGGTCGGGTTCTGGGGCCAACGTCCTGACTTTC. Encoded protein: CGARSGSGANVLTF.

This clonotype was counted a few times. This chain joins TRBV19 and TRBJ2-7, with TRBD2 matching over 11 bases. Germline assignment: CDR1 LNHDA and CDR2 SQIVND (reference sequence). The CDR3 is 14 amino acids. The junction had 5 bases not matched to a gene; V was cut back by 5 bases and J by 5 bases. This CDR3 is CASSLRLAGHEQYF. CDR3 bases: TGTGCCAGTAGTTTACGACTAGCGGGACACGAGCAGTACTTC.

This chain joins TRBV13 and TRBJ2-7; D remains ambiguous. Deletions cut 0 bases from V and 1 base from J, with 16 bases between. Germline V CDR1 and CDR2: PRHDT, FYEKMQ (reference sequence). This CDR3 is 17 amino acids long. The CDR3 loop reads CASSLGPGSTVSYEQYF. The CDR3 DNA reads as TGTGCCAGCAGCTTAGGTCCTGGGTCAACGGTGTCCTACGAGCAGTACTTC.

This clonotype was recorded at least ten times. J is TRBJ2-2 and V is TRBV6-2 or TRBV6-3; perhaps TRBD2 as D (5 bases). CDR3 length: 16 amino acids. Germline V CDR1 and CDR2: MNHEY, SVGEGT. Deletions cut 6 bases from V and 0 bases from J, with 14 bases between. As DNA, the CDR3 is TGTGCCAGCAGCTGGAGACTACCCTCGAACACCGGGGAGCTGTTTTTT. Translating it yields CASSWRLPSNTGELFF.

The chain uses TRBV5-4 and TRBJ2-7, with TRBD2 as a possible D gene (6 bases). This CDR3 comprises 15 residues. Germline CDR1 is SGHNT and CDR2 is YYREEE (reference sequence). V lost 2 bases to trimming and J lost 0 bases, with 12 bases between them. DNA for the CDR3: TGTGCCAGCAGCTTATCCTCAGCGGGCTCCTACGAGCAGTACTTC. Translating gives CASSLSSAGSYEQYF.

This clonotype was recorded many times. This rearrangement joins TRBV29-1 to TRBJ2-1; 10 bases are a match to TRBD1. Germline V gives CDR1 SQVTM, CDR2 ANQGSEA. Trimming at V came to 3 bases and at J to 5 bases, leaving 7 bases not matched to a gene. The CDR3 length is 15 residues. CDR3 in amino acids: CSVDGDRGFHNEQFF. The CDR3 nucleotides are TGCAGCGTTGATGGGGACAGGGGTTTTCACAATGAGCAGTTCTTC.

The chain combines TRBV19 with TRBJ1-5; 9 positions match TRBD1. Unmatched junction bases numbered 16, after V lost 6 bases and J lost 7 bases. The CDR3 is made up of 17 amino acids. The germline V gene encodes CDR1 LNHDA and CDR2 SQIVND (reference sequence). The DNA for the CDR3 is TGTGCCAGTAGCCTTCCCGGGACAGGGAGGCAGCAACAGCCCCAGCATTTT. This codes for CASSLPGTGRQQQPQHF.